This T cell receptor beta chain was found in a study of OX40 agonist ivuxolimab in advanced cancers. Notes on the study in general: On average, a greater number of expanded clones characterised CD8+ T cells relative to CD4+. Nonresponders, in some cases, also had low normalized T-cell clonal expansion. Among expanded peripheral T cells, antigen specificity went undetermined.

CDR3 length equals 16 residues. Looked up from germline, CDR1 is SQVTM and CDR2 is ANQGSEA. V gave up 2 bases and J gave up 1 base, with 18 bases separating them. A note on this clone: Antigen: not known.

The method was immunoSEQ multiplex PCR; TCRdb's version includes in-frame clones alone and lacks a portion of them. The sample records roughly 46,000 clones, 84% being singletons. Sampling of blood occurred at baseline, cycle 4 day 1, and cycle 7 day 1. The sequence derives from an adult with an advanced solid tumor such as melanoma, head and neck, liver or kidney cancer. The sample consisted of CD4+ or CD8+ T cells sorted from blood, taken in a trial of the OX40 agonist ivuxolimab. The V call is TRBV29-1, the J call TRBJ2-7; TRBD1 might be the D (6 bases). The DNA for the CDR3 is TGCAGCGTTGAATGGGGCGAAACAGGACAGTCCTACGAGCAGTACTTC. Amino acid sequence: CSVEWGETGQSYEQYF.